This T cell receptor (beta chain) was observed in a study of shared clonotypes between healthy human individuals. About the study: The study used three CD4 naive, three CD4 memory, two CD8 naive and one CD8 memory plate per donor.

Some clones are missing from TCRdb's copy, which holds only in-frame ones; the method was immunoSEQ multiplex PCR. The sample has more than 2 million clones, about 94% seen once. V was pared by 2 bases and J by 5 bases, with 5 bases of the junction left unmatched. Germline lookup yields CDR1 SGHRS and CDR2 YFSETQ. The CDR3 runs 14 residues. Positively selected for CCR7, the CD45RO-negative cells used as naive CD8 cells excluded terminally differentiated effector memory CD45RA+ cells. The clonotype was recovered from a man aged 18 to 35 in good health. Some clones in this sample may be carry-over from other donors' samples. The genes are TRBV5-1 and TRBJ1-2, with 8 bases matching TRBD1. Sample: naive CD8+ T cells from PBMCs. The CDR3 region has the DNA TGCGCCAGCAGCTTCACAGGGGGGGTGTATGGCTACACCTTC. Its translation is CASSFTGGVYGYTF.